These T cell receptor beta chains were read from a single sample in a study of OX40 agonist ivuxolimab in advanced cancers. Using immunoSEQ multiplex PCR, the repertoire was profiled, and TCRdb retains in-frame clones only, with some absent. This table holds 73,000 or so clones, roughly 90% found once. The specimen was CD4+ or CD8+ T cells sorted from blood, collected in a trial of the OX40 agonist ivuxolimab. All receptors derive from an adult with an advanced solid tumor such as melanoma, head and neck, liver or kidney cancer. Both conserved end residues are part of each CDR3. D genes are given only for firm matches. Not all rows give a size; the values are once, few, many and, for expanded clones, a class.

>TRBV11-2|TRBJ1-1|TRBD1|-
TGTGCCAGCAGCGCTACGTGGGGACAGGGATCTGAAGCTTTCTTT
CASSATWGQGSEAFF
>TRBV9|TRBJ2-2|-|once
TGTGCCAGCAGCGCGGTAAACACCGGGGAGCTGTTTTTT
CASSAVNTGELFF
>TRBV27|TRBJ2-6|-|-
TGTGCCAGCAGTTTTCGGACAGCGAGGTTAAACTCTGGGGCCAACGTCCTGACTTTC
CASSFRTARLNSGANVLTF
>TRBV6-5|TRBJ2-1|-|-
TGTGCCAGCACCCCAGGGGAAGGGAATGAGCAGTTCTTC
CASTPGEGNEQFF
>TRBV5-8|TRBJ1-2|-|-
TGTGCCAGCAGCCAGACGATCACTTATGGCTACACCTTC
CASSQTITYGYTF
>TRBV5-6|TRBJ2-2|TRBD1|-
TGTGCCAGCAGTCAATTGGGTGAATGGACAGGGGGCAACACCGGGGAGCTGTTTTTT
CASSQLGEWTGGNTGELFF
>TRBV21-1|TRBJ2-7|-|-
TGTGCCAGCAGCAAAGGGCCGGGAGATCCCTACAACCCCTCCTACGAGCAGTACTTC
CASSKGPGDPYNPSYEQYF
>TRBV30|TRBJ1-6|-|-
TGTGCCTGGGAAGGCGGAGGTTCACCCCTCCACTTT
CAWEGGGSPLHF
>TRBV9|TRBJ1-4|-|-
TGTGCCAGCAGCGCCTATGGGGGGGCGGGTGAGGAAAAACTGTTTTTT
CASSAYGGAGEEKLFF
>TRBV2|TRBJ1-1|-|-
TGTGCCAGCAGTGAAAGTCACAGGGAGAACACTGAAGCTTTCTTT
CASSESHRENTEAFF
>TRBV5-1|TRBJ2-7|-|-
TGCGCCAGCAGCTTCGGGGACGAGCAGTACTTC
CASSFGDEQYF
>TRBV19|TRBJ1-1|TRBD1|-
TGTGCCAGTAACCTCAGGGGGCTTACTGAAGCTTTCTTT
CASNLRGLTEAFF
>TRBV6-5|TRBJ2-1|-|-
TGTGCCAGCAGTTACTCCAATGAGCAGTTCTTC
CASSYSNEQFF
>TRBV5-4|TRBJ1-1|-|-
TGTGCCAGCAGCTTAGGGGGGAACACTGAAGCTTTCTTT
CASSLGGNTEAFF
>TRBV5-1|TRBJ1-1|TRBD1|-
TGCGCCAGCAGCTTAGGACAGGGCGAGACTGAAGCTTTCTTT
CASSLGQGETEAFF
>TRBV11-3|TRBJ1-3|-|-
TGTGCCAGCAGCTCCGGAGACACCATATATTTT
CASSSGDTIYF
>TRBV6-5|TRBJ1-1|-|once
TGTGCCAGCAGTTTTGGGCAGGCCACTGAAGCTTTCTTT
CASSFGQATEAFF
>TRBV6-4|TRBJ1-6|-|few
TGTGCCAGCGGAGAAACCATCAATTCACCCCTCCACTTT
CASGETINSPLHF
>TRBV19|TRBJ2-7|-|-
TGTGCCAGTAGCTACGGGGGTTCATACGAGCAGTACTTC
CASSYGGSYEQYF
>TRBV10-3|TRBJ2-7|TRBD1|few
TGTGCCATCAGTGGAGGGGACAGTGCATCCTACGAGCAGTACTTC
CAISGGDSASYEQYF
>TRBV6-4|TRBJ2-4|-|once
TGTGCCAGCAGTGACTCCAGGATCATCTCTTTCAAGGACAAAAACATTCAGTACTTC
CASSDSRIISFKDKNIQYF
>TRBV11-3|TRBJ2-7|TRBD1|-
TGTGCCAGCAGCCCCGGGACAGGGGGCCCCAAGCAGTACTTC
CASSPGTGGPKQYF
>TRBV11-2|TRBJ1-4|-|-
TGTGCCAGCAGCTCCCCCGCGGTACGGGGATCTAATGAAAAACTGTTTTTT
CASSSPAVRGSNEKLFF
>TRBV30|TRBJ2-3|-|once
TGTGCCTGGAGTCCCGGGGTCGGCACAGATACGCAGTATTTT
CAWSPGVGTDTQYF
>TRBV5-6|TRBJ2-3|TRBD1|-
TGTGCCAGCAGCCAAGGGACAGCCCGCACAGATACGCAGTATTTT
CASSQGTARTDTQYF
>TRBV5-1|TRBJ2-1|-|once
TGCGCCAGCAGCTGGACGGGGTTTAGCGTGAACTCCTACAATGAGCAGTTCTTC
CASSWTGFSVNSYNEQFF
>TRBV7-9|TRBJ1-3|-|-
TGTGCCAGCAGCTCACCGGGGGGAAACACCATATATTTT
CASSSPGGNTIYF
>TRBV7-6|TRBJ2-7|-|once
TGTGCCAGCAGCTCCTCCCCCGGGGTCTACGAGCAGTACTTC
CASSSSPGVYEQYF
>TRBV27|TRBJ1-4|-|-
TGTGCCAGCAGTTTGGGGACTTCGGGAAAACTGTTTTTT
CASSLGTSGKLFF
>TRBV7-9|TRBJ2-3|-|-
TGTGCCAGCAGCTTTATCGACAGGGGCGGGGGAAGAGATACGCAGTATTTT
CASSFIDRGGGRDTQYF
>TRBV27|TRBJ1-1|-|-
TGTGCCAGCAGTATCCAGGGGAACACTGAAGCTTTCTTT
CASSIQGNTEAFF
>TRBV7-6|TRBJ1-3|-|-
TGTGCCAGCAGCTTAATATGGGAGGATTGGGCTGGAAACACCATATATTTT
CASSLIWEDWAGNTIYF
>TRBV5-4|TRBJ2-1|-|-
TGTGCCAGCAGCTCCAGGGGTGAGGTTAATGAGCAGTTCTTC
CASSSRGEVNEQFF
>TRBV9|TRBJ2-7|-|-
TGTGCCAGCAGCTTCGCTGCCGGTTCTACCTACGAGCAGTACTTC
CASSFAAGSTYEQYF
>TRBV7-3|TRBJ1-2|-|-
TGTGCCAGCAGCCCATCCGGAGGGTACATTAATGGCTACACCTTC
CASSPSGGYINGYTF
>TRBV9|TRBJ2-2|-|-
TGTGCCAGCAGCGTCAGCGGTGGCGGGGAGCTGTTTTTT
CASSVSGGGELFF
>TRBV2|TRBJ2-2|-|-
TGTGCCAGCAAGGGCCATTTGGCCGGGGAGCTGTTTTTT
CASKGHLAGELFF